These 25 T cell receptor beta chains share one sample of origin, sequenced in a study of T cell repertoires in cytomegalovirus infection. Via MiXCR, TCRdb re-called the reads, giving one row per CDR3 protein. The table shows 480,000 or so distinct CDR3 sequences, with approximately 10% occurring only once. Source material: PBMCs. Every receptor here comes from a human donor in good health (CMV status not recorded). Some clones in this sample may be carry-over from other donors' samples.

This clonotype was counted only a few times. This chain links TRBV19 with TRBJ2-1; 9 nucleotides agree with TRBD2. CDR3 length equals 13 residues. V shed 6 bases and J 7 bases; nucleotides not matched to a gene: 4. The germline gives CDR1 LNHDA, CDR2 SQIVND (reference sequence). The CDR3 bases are TGTGCCAGTAGCCCTAGCGGGAAGAATGAGCAGTTCTTC. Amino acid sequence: CASSPSGKNEQFF.

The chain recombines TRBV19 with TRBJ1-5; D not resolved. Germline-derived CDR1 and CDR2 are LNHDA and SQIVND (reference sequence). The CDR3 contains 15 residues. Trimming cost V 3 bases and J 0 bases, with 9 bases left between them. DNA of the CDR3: TGTGCCAGTAGTATCCCCTGGGGTAGCAATCAGCCCCAGCATTTT. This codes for CASSIPWGSNQPQHF. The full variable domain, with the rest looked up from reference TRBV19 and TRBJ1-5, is DGGITQSPKYLFRKEGQNVTLSCEQNLNHDAMYWYRQDPGQGLRLIYYSQIVNDFQKGDIAEGYSVSREKKESFPLTVTSAQKNPTAFYLCASSIPWGSNQPQHFGDGTRLSIL.

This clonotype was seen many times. In nucleotides, the CDR3 is TGTGCCAGCGACCGCTGGGGGGTGAACACTGAAGCTTTCTTT. It yields the protein CASDRWGVNTEAFF. The chain uses TRBV6-2 or TRBV6-3 and TRBJ1-1, with D perhaps matching TRBD1 (5 bases). The CDR3 totals 14 residues. Germline-derived CDR1 and CDR2 are MNHEY and SVGEGT. Trimming removed 8 bases from V and 0 bases from J, with 13 bases in between.

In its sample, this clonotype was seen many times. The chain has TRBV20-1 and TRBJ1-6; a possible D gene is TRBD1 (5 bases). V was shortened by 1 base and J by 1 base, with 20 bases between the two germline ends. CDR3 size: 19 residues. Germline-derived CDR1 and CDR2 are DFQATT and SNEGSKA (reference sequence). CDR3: CSARGGVLGPGSYNSPLHF. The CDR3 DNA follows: TGCAGTGCTAGAGGGGGGGTTTTAGGGCCGGGGTCCTATAATTCACCCCTCCACTTT.

The CDR3 DNA sequence: TGTGCCAGCAGCCTCAGGACAAACGAAGAGACCCAGTACTTC. This gives the protein CASSLRTNEETQYF. This chain connects TRBV3-1 to TRBJ2-5; possibly TRBD1 for D (5 bases). Trimming shortened V by 4 bases and J by 3 bases, and 12 bases separated the two germline ends. The CDR3 extends over 14 amino acids. Germline V gives CDR1 LGHDT, CDR2 YNNKEL (reference sequence).

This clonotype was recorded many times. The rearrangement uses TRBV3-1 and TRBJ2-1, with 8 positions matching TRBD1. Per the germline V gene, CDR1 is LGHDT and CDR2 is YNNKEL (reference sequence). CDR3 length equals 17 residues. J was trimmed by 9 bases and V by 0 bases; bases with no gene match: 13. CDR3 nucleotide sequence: TGTGCCAGCAGCCAAGAGGTCGGCGCAGGGGGCTACGGTGAGCAGTTCTTC. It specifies CASSQEVGAGGYGEQFF.

CDR3 bases: TGCAGCGCCCTGGGACTAGCGGGGATTAATGAGCAGTTCTTC. Encoded protein: CSALGLAGINEQFF. The rearrangement joins TRBV29-1 to TRBJ2-1; 13 nucleotides match TRBD2. This CDR3 spans 14 amino acids. CDR1 and CDR2 (germline): SQVTM, ANQGSEA. The V segment lost 7 bases and the J segment 7 bases; nucleotides outside the gene matches: 7.

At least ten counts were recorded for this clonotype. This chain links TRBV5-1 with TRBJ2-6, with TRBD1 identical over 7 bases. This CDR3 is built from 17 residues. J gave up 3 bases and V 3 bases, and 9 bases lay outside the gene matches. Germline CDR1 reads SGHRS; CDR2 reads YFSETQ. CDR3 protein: CASSSTGAHNGANVLTF. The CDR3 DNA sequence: TGCGCCAGCAGCTCCACAGGGGCGCATAATGGGGCCAACGTCCTGACTTTC.

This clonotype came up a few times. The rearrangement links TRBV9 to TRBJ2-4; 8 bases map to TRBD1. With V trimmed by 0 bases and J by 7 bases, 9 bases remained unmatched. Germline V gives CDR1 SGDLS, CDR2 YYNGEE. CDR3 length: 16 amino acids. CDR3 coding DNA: TGTGCCAGCAGCGTAGGAGGGACAGGACGCGGGAACATTCAGTACTTC. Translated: CASSVGGTGRGNIQYF. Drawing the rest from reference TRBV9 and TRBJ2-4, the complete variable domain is DSGVTQTPKHLITATGQRVTLRCSPRSGDLSVYWYQQSLDQGLQFLIQYYNGEERAKGNILERFSAQQFPDLHSELNLSSLELGDSALYFCASSVGGTGRGNIQYFGAGTRLSVL.

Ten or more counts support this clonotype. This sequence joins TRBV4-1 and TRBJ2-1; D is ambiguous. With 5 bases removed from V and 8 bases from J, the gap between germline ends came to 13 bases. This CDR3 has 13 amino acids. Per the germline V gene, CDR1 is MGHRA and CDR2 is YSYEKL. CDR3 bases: TGCGCCAGCAGCTTCCGGGCCGAGGATGAGCAGTTCTTC. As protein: CASSFRAEDEQFF.

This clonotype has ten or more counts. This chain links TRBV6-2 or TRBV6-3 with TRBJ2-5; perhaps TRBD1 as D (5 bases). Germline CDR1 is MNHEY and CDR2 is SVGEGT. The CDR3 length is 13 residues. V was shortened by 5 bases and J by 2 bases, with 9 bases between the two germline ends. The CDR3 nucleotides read TGTGCCAGCAGTCGACAGTTACAAGAGACCCAGTACTTC. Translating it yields CASSRQLQETQYF.

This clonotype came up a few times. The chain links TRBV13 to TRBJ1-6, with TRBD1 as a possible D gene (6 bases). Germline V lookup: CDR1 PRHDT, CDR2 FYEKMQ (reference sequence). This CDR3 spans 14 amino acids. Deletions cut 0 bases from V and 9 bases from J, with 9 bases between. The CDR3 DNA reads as TGTGCCAGCAGCTTAGGGGCACAGGGTTCACCCCTCCACTTT. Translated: CASSLGAQGSPLHF.

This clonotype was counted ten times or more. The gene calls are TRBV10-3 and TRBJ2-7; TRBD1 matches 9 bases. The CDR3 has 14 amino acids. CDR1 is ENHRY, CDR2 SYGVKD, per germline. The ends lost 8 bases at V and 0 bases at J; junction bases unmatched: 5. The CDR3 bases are TGTGCCATCGGGGACAGGGCGAGCTCCTACGAGCAGTACTTC. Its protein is CAIGDRASSYEQYF.

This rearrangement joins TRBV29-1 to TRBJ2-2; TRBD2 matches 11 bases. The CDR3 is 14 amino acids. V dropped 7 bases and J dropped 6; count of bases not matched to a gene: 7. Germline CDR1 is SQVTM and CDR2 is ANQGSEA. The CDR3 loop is CSGDSGRGSGELFF. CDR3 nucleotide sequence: TGCAGCGGGGATAGCGGGAGGGGATCCGGGGAGCTGTTTTTT.

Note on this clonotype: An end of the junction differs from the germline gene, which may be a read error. The DNA of the CDR3 is TGCAGTGCTAGCCACGGGGGAAAGGGGGCTAAGATATTT. It codes for CSASHGGKGAKIF. This chain connects TRBV20-1 to TRBJ1-1, with TRBD1 matching over 7 bases. The CDR3 sequence is 13 residues long. The germline CDR1 and CDR2 sequences are DFQATT and SNEGSKA (reference sequence).

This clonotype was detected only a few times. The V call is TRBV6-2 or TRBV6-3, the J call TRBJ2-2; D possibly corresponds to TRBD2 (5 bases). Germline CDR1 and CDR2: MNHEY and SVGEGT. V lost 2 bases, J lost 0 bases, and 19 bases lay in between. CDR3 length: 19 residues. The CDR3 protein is CASSYNFILANANTGELFF. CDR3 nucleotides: TGTGCCAGCAGTTACAATTTTATCCTAGCCAACGCGAACACCGGGGAGCTGTTTTTT.

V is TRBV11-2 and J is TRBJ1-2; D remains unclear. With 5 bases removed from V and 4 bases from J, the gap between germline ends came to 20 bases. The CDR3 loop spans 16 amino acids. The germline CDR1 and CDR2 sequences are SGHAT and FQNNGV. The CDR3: CASSQAGAPAAYGYTF. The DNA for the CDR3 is TGTGCCAGCAGCCAAGCAGGCGCACCTGCCGCCTATGGCTACACCTTC.

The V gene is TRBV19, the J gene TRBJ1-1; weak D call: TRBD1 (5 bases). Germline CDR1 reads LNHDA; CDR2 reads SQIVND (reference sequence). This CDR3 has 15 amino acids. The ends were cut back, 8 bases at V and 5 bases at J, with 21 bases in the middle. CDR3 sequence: CASRFQGPGRTEAFF. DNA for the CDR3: TGTGCCAGTCGATTCCAGGGCCCCGGAAGGACTGAAGCTTTCTTT.

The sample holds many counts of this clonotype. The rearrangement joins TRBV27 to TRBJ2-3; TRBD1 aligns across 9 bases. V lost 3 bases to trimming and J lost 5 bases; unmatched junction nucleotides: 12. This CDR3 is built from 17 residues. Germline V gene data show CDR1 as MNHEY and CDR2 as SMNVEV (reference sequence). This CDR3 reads CASSFRDRVNPIDTQYF. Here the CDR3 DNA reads TGTGCCAGCAGTTTCCGGGACAGGGTCAACCCAATAGATACGCAGTATTTT.

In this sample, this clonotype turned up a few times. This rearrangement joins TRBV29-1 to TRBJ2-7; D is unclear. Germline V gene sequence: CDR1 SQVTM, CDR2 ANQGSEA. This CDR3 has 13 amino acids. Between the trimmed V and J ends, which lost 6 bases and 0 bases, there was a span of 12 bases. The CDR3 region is CSVLARSSYEQYF. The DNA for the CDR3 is TGCAGCGTCCTGGCTCGGAGCTCCTACGAGCAGTACTTC.

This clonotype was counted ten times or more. The chain's CDR3 is CSAPRPGLDIYEQYF. In DNA, the CDR3 is TGCAGTGCCCCCCGTCCGGGACTAGATATCTACGAGCAGTACTTC. The chain links TRBV20-1 to TRBJ2-7, with 8 bases lining up with TRBD2. The germline V gene encodes CDR1 DFQATT and CDR2 SNEGSKA (reference sequence). This CDR3 contains 15 residues. The ends lost 6 bases at V and 3 bases at J; junction bases unmatched: 13.

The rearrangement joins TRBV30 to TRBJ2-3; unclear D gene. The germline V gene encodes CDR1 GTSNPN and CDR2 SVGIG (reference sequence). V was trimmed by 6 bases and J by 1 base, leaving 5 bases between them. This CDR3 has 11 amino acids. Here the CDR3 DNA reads TGTGCCTGCAAACGCACAGATACGCAGTATTTT. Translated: CACKRTDTQYF. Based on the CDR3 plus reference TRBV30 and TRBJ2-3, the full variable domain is SQTIHQWPATLVQPVGSPLSLECTVEGTSNPNLYWYRQAAGRGLQLLFYSVGIGQISSEVPQNLSASRPQDRQFILSSKKLLLSDSGFYLCACKRTDTQYFGPGTRLTVL.

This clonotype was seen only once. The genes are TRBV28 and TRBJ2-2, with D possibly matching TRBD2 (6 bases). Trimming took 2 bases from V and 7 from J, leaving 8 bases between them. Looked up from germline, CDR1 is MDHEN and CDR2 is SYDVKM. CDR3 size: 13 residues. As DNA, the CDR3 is TGTGCCAGCAGTTTAAGGGAGGTCGGGGAGCTGTTTTTT. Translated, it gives CASSLREVGELFF.

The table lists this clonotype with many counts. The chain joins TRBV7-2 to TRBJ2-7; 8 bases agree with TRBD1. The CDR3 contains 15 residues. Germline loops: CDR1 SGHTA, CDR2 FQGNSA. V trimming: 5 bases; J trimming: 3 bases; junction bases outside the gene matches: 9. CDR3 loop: CASSAGQGVYYEQYF. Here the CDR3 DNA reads TGTGCCAGCAGCGCAGGACAGGGAGTTTACTACGAGCAGTACTTC.

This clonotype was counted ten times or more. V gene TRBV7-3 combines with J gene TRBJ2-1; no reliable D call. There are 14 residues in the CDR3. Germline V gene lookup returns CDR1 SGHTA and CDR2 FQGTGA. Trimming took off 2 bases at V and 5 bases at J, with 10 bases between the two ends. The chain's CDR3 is CASSLLAVNNEQFF. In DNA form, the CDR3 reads TGTGCCAGCAGCTTATTGGCTGTTAACAATGAGCAGTTCTTC.